The next 23 T cell receptor beta chains were all read from a single sample in a study of regulatory T cells in long-lasting Graves disease. iRepertoire HTBI primers and Arm-PCR of CDR3 regions built TCR beta libraries. Via MiXCR, TCRdb re-called the multiplex PCR reads, giving one row per CDR3 protein. The sample has 400,000 to 500,000 distinct CDR3 sequences, around 21% seen once. Time point noted: persistent/refractory GD, antithyroid drugs over 5 years with positive TRAb. The TCR library was made from RNA extracted from PBMCs. The source material was peripheral blood mononuclear cells (PBMCs), sampled when the disease was refractory, from a patient treated with antithyroid drugs. Receptors originate from a female donor with Graves disease.

This chain joins TRBV4-1 and TRBJ2-7; D may correspond to TRBD1 or TRBD2 (5 bases each). CDR3 size: 14 residues. Germline-derived CDR1 and CDR2 are MGHRA and YSYEKL. Trimming took 3 bases from V and 5 from J, leaving 14 bases between them. The CDR3 loop reads CASSQPGLSHEQYF. DNA of the CDR3: TGCGCCAGCAGCCAGCCGGGGCTTTCCCACGAGCAGTACTTC.

This clonotype was counted ten times or more. J is TRBJ1-4 and V is TRBV6-5, with 10 bases fitting TRBD1. Losses at the gene ends were 4 bases for V and 5 bases for J; bases not matched to a gene: 4. The CDR3 spans 15 residues. Looked up from germline, CDR1 is MNHEY and CDR2 is SVGAGI. The CDR3, as DNA: TGTGCCAGCAGTTCGGACAGGGGGTTGAATGAAAAACTGTTTTTT. This translates into CASSSDRGLNEKLFF.

This clonotype showed up many times. The chain combines TRBV12-3 or TRBV12-4 with TRBJ1-1; 7 positions agree with TRBD1. This CDR3 is built from 13 residues. The V gene end was trimmed by 7 bases and the J gene end by 5 bases; junction bases not matched to a gene: 7. In DNA form, the CDR3 reads TGTGCCAGCACCATGACAGGGAGGACTGAAGCTTTCTTT. Protein: CASTMTGRTEAFF.

This clonotype has more than one count but fewer than ten. The rearrangement links TRBV4-3 to TRBJ1-1; no definite D call. This CDR3 region has 15 residues. The germline gives CDR1 LGHNA, CDR2 YSLEER. The V and J ends lost 4 bases and 4 bases respectively, with 16 bases between them. The CDR3 sequence is CASSPSAGYSTEAFF. The CDR3 coding sequence is TGCGCCAGCAGCCCGTCGGCCGGGTATAGCACTGAAGCTTTCTTT.

This clonotype was found many times. The chain links TRBV29-1 to TRBJ1-6, with TRBD1 identical over 7 bases. V trimming: 8 bases; J trimming: 7 bases; junction bases outside the gene matches: 8. The CDR3 sequence is 13 residues long. Per germline, CDR1 SQVTM and CDR2 ANQGSEA. CDR3 region: CSTMTGPNSPLHF. CDR3 nucleotides: TGCAGCACTATGACAGGGCCCAATTCACCCCTCCACTTT.

The rearrangement uses TRBV30 and TRBJ2-2; D might be TRBD2 (7 bases). CDR3 size: 15 residues. Germline CDR1 and CDR2: GTSNPN and SVGIG (reference sequence). V was pared by 4 bases and J by 4 bases, with 16 bases between. The DNA of the CDR3 is TGTGCCTGGAAGAGGGGGGGGAGTAGCACCGGGGAGCTGTTTTTT. Translated: CAWKRGGSSTGELFF.

This clonotype was seen more than once but under ten times. The J gene is TRBJ2-7, the V gene TRBV7-8; D is perhaps TRBD2 (5 bases). V gave up 2 bases and J gave up 7 bases, with 18 bases separating them. CDR3 length: 15 amino acids. Germline CDR1 reads SGHVS; CDR2 reads FQNEAQ. Written as DNA, the CDR3 is TGTGCCAGCAGCTTAACCGGACTGGGCTCGTGGGAGCAGTACTTC. Translating it yields CASSLTGLGSWEQYF.

This chain uses TRBV19 with TRBJ1-1, with D unclear. Trimming left V 7 bases short and J 10 bases short, with 22 bases between. This CDR3 is 14 amino acids long. From germline, CDR1 is LNHDA and CDR2 SQIVND (reference sequence). CDR3 DNA: TGTGCCAGTACCCCATCTATGGCCGGGTTAAGAGCTTTCTTT. Its translation: CASTPSMAGLRAFF.

On this clonotype: Possible read error: a much larger clone is one base away. The chain is built from TRBV6-5 and TRBJ1-2, with 7 positions matching TRBD1. CDR3 length: 14 residues. Germline assignment: CDR1 MNHEY and CDR2 SVGAGI. CDR3: CASSHSQGNYGYTF. CDR3 in DNA: TGTGCCAGCAGTCACTCACAGGGGAACTATGGCTACACCTTC.

A single count supports this clonotype. The rearrangement links TRBV12-3 or TRBV12-4 to TRBJ2-1; 7 bases line up with TRBD1. The J segment lost 4 bases and the V segment lost 1 base, leaving 1 base of the junction unmatched. The CDR3 extends over 14 amino acids. CDR3 amino acids: CASSLGRGYNEQFF. The CDR3 bases are TGTGCCAGCAGTTTAGGCAGGGGGTACAATGAGCAGTTCTTC.

This clonotype was seen only a few times. The V gene is TRBV13, the J gene TRBJ1-3, with D uncertain. Deletions cut 6 bases from V and 1 base from J, with 16 bases between. Germline CDR1 reads PRHDT; CDR2 reads FYEKMQ (reference sequence). This CDR3 spans 16 amino acids. The CDR3 loop is CASRSATWGSGNTIYF. In DNA, the CDR3 is TGTGCCAGCAGGTCGGCTACGTGGGGATCTGGAAACACCATATATTTT.

This clonotype has a count of ten or more. V is TRBV7-2 and J is TRBJ2-7, with TRBD1 identical over 9 bases. Germline CDR1 reads SGHTA; CDR2 reads FQGNSA. CDR3 length equals 15 residues. V shed 1 base, J shed 7 bases, and the junction held 8 bases outside the gene matches. The CDR3 region is CASSLVGTGHGEQYF. For the CDR3, the DNA is TGTGCCAGCAGCTTAGTAGGGACAGGGCATGGAGAGCAGTACTTC.

The sample holds many counts of this clonotype. The gene calls are TRBV10-3 and TRBJ1-5; unclear D gene. This CDR3 comprises 13 residues. Trimming pared 10 bases from V and 0 bases from J, leaving 10 bases between. Germline V CDR1 and CDR2: ENHRY, SYGVKD. Here the CDR3 reads CANAAHSNQPQHF. CDR3 in DNA: TGTGCCAACGCGGCGCATAGCAATCAGCCCCAGCATTTT.

This clonotype was picked up many times. V gene TRBV28 combines with J gene TRBJ2-5, with D uncertain. Germline CDR1 and CDR2: MDHEN and SYDVKM. The CDR3 is 13 residues long. Trimming removed 2 bases at V and 0 bases at J, with 4 bases between. The CDR3 sequence: CASSLSYQETQYF. The DNA of the CDR3 is TGTGCCAGCAGTTTAAGCTACCAAGAGACCCAGTACTTC. The whole variable domain, filled in from reference TRBV28 and TRBJ2-5, reads DVKVTQSSRYLVKRTGEKVFLECVQDMDHENMFWYRQDPGLGLRLIYFSYDVKMKEKGDIPEGYSVSREKKERFSLILESASTNQTSMYLCASSLSYQETQYFGPGTRLLVL.

This clonotype was found a few times. The V gene is TRBV19, the J gene TRBJ1-1, with D possibly matching TRBD1 (5 bases). CDR3 length equals 19 residues. The germline V and J ends were trimmed by 3 bases and 0 bases, with 23 bases remaining between them. The V gene's germline CDR1 is LNHDA and CDR2 SQIVND (reference sequence). The chain's CDR3 is CASSINYGRSGDLNTEAFF. CDR3 coding DNA: TGTGCCAGTAGTATCAATTATGGAAGGTCGGGGGACCTGAACACTGAAGCTTTCTTT.

This chain connects TRBV9 to TRBJ2-7, with 8 bases identical to TRBD2. The CDR3 loop spans 14 amino acids. The V gene end was trimmed by 0 bases and the J gene end by 7 bases; junction bases not matched to a gene: 6. Germline assignment: CDR1 SGDLS and CDR2 YYNGEE. The CDR3 protein is CASSVVAGGTEQYF. The CDR3 DNA follows: TGTGCCAGCAGCGTAGTTGCGGGAGGTACGGAGCAGTACTTC.

The rearrangement links TRBV10-1 to TRBJ2-7, with 7 bases matching TRBD1. Germline V CDR1 and CDR2: WNHNN, SYGVQD (reference sequence). The CDR3 has 16 residues. V was pared by 1 base and J by 1 base, with 7 bases of the junction left unmatched. CDR3: CASSEFWRTGSYEQYF. DNA of the CDR3: TGCGCCAGCAGTGAGTTTTGGCGGACAGGTTCCTACGAGCAGTACTTC.

In its sample, this clonotype was seen many times. J is TRBJ2-2 and V is TRBV6-2 or TRBV6-3; possible D gene TRBD2, 5 bases. This CDR3 has 13 residues. Germline V gene data show CDR1 as MNHEY and CDR2 as SVGEGT. The V gene lost 2 bases and the J gene lost 5 bases, with 6 bases spanning the gap. This CDR3 is CASSYTGTGELFF. The CDR3 region has the DNA TGTGCCAGCAGTTACACGGGGACCGGGGAGCTGTTTTTT.

The chain links TRBV28 to TRBJ2-3, with 7 nucleotides matching TRBD1. The ends lost 1 base at V and 3 bases at J; junction bases unmatched: 10. The CDR3 totals 17 residues. CDR1 is MDHEN and CDR2 is SYDVKM in the germline V gene. The CDR3 region has the DNA TGTGCCAGCAGTTTATTGGCAGGGGGAGTTGGGACAGATACGCAGTATTTT. It yields the protein CASSLLAGGVGTDTQYF.

This clonotype was counted at least ten times. V gene TRBV12-5 combines with J gene TRBJ1-5; maybe TRBD1 (5 bases). The germline V and J ends were trimmed by 6 bases and 2 bases, with 11 bases remaining between them. CDR1 is LGHNT and CDR2 is FRNRAP in the germline V gene. The CDR3 contains 14 residues. The CDR3 nucleotides read TGTGCTAGTGGCCGGGACCTACGCAATCAGCCCCAGCATTTT. Its protein product is CASGRDLRNQPQHF.

This clonotype showed up just a few times. V usage is TRBV6-1 and J usage is TRBJ1-2; the match to TRBD1 covers 7 bases. The J segment lost 8 bases and the V segment lost 4 bases, leaving 10 bases of the junction unmatched. The germline CDR1 and CDR2 sequences are MNHNS and SASEGT. The CDR3 spans 14 residues. The CDR3 bases are TGTGCCAGCAGTGCCTCCGGACAGGCGTTCGGCTACACCTTC. Translation gives CASSASGQAFGYTF.

V is TRBV5-1 and J is TRBJ2-3; tentatively, D is TRBD2 (7 bases). The germline V gene has CDR1 SGHRS and CDR2 YFSETQ. Deletions cut 5 bases from V and 5 bases from J, with 18 bases between. CDR3 length: 15 amino acids. Here the CDR3 reads CASRESGTSGDTQYF. In nucleotides, the CDR3 is TGCGCCAGCAGAGAAAGCGGGACAAGTGGAGATACGCAGTATTTT.

This clonotype was observed many times. The genes are TRBV7-8 and TRBJ2-5; D ambiguous. Trimming pared 0 bases from V and 1 base from J, leaving 0 bases between. The CDR3 is 12 residues long. CDR1 is SGHVS and CDR2 is FQNEAQ in the germline V gene. The CDR3 nucleotides read TGTGCCAGCAGCTTAGCCCAAGAGACCCAGTACTTC. Protein: CASSLAQETQYF.